This T cell receptor (beta chain) was sequenced during a study of cytomegalovirus exposure and HLA in healthy donors. Study results and limitations: While the bulk of TCR sequences proved rare, some public TCRs turned up in many donors.

Per germline, CDR1 SGHVS and CDR2 FQNEAQ. The CDR3 is 16 amino acids. Losses at the gene ends were 5 bases for V and 2 bases for J; bases not matched to a gene: 7. PCR primers comprised 60 Vbeta and 13 Jbeta primers. The data were produced by immunoSEQ multiplex PCR, yet TCRdb's version contains in-frame clones alone and is incomplete. The top ten hold 13% of the sample, which has roughly 120,000 clones, 76% seen once. A note on this clone: Its specificity is unknown.

This clonotype originated in a young man in good health and CMV-seropositive. Specimen: PBMCs. The chain uses TRBV7-8 and TRBJ1-5; 9 nucleotides line up with TRBD1. The CDR3, as DNA: TGTGCCAGCAGCCTCGGACAGGGGAATGGCAATCAGCCCCAGCATTTT. It yields the protein CASSLGQGNGNQPQHF.